This T cell receptor beta chain was sequenced for a study of blood T cell repertoires in COVID-19. Study summary: The United States, Italy and Spain were the sources of the acute and convalescent COVID-19 samples. The analysed material was cDNA or gDNA that came from T cells, B-cell-depleted T cells, or PBMCs.

Per the germline V gene, CDR1 is MNHEY and CDR2 is SMNVEV (reference sequence). The ends were cut back, 2 bases at V and 4 bases at J, with 11 bases in the middle. This CDR3 spans 14 amino acids. Here immunoSEQ multiplex PCR was the method, and the copy in TCRdb shows in-frame clones only, minus some. The sample lists more than 300,000 clones; around 91% were seen once. The gene calls are TRBV27 and TRBJ1-1; tentatively, D is TRBD1 (6 bases). Material for sequencing was peripheral blood. The clonotype originates from a woman between 18 and 29 years old who had recovered from COVID-19. In DNA, the CDR3 is TGTGCCAGCAGTTTAGGGGGGGCCGGCACTGAAGCTTTCTTT. Its protein product is CASSLGGAGTEAFF.